This TCR beta chain was recorded in a study of cytomegalovirus exposure and HLA in healthy donors. Germline loops: CDR1 SQVTM, CDR2 ANQGSEA. V dropped 6 bases and J dropped 5; count of bases not matched to a gene: 6. The CDR3 is made up of 12 amino acids. The PCR ran on 60 Vbeta and 13 Jbeta primers. In the original workflow: Tens of millions of unique TCR beta chains, 9 million to 11 million shared, were counted in a later analysis. TCRdb's table, derived via immunoSEQ multiplex PCR, lists solely in-frame clones and lacks some. The V and J calls and the clone size are those of that table, but D and trimming were determined from the DNA. In the table there are 210,000 or so clones, over 65% of which are singletons. All donors participated as healthy donors of bone marrow. Study-level results: Using a false discovery rate of 0.05, a later analysis showed that fewer than 20,000 TCR beta sequences were associated with HLA alleles. TRBV6-2, TRBV6-3 and some other V segments were excluded as indistinguishable.

Notes on this clone: Its antigen is unknown.

The V call is TRBV29-1, the J call TRBJ1-2, with 7 bases lining up with TRBD1. This sequence was found in a man aged 40-49 years in good health and CMV-seronegative. The specimen sequenced was PBMCs. The CDR3, as DNA: TGCAGCGTGTACAGGGGTGCGTATGGCTACACCTTC. Protein sequence: CSVYRGAYGYTF.